This T cell receptor beta chain stems from a study of identical twins. It was template switching that added a universal primer site, and there were unique molecular identifiers on the cDNA. In TCRdb, the 5' RACE reads were re-called with MiXCR into one record per CDR3 protein. Here the sample spans about 470,000 distinct CDR3 sequences, 20% to 25% being singletons. Trimming pared 3 bases from V and 8 bases from J, leaving 21 bases between. CDR1 SGHTS and CDR2 YDEGEE come from the germline V gene. This CDR3 region has 16 residues. Study outcomes and limitations: There was more out-of-frame TCR alpha sharing in monozygotic twins than models estimated.

This clonotype showed up just a few times. What it recognizes is unknown. The sample also formed part of further work on T cells expressing NK-cell markers.

The material sequenced was CD4+ T cells sorted from blood. This TCR was sampled from a woman between 18 and 30 years old in good health. The J gene is TRBJ2-1, the V gene TRBV5-8; tentatively, D is TRBD2 (6 bases). The CDR3 spells CASSSLAGSNQDEQFF. CDR3 DNA sequence: TGTGCCAGCAGCTCCCTTGCGGGGAGTAATCAAGATGAGCAGTTCTTC.